This T cell receptor (beta chain) was sequenced in a study of T cells expressing NK-cell markers. Study results and limitations: These clonotypes, the leaders elsewhere, also led the CD3+CD56-NKG2C+ fraction in four donors.

Concerning this clonotype: Its cognate antigen is unknown.

Germline CDR1 MGHDK, CDR2 SYGVNS. CDR3 length: 18 amino acids. Reprocessing the 5' RACE reads, TCRdb reports a single entry for every CDR3 protein and omits DNA. Recorded for this sample: about 540,000 distinct CDR3 sequences. V and J are TRBV25-1 and TRBJ2-3. The sequence was collected from a man between 18 and 35 years old in good health. The sequenced sample was blood T cells: a sorted CD56 or NKG2C T cell subset, CD4+ or CD8+ T cells, or bulk PBMC T cells (not recorded which). The CDR3 is CASSEYGSVDGYTDTQYF.